This TCR beta chain was profiled in a study of blood T cell repertoires in COVID-19. In the study overall: The United States, Italy and Spain provided the acute and convalescent COVID-19 samples. From T cells, B-cell-depleted T cells, or PBMCs came the material, which was cDNA or gDNA.

Under the authors' procedure: How many nucleated cells were present was estimated from reference gene primer amplification. Assay: immunoSEQ multiplex PCR; the TCRdb copy retains only in-frame clones and omits some. V and J calls and clone size come straight from that table; D and trimming were deduced from the DNA. The table has over 90,000 clones, 91% seen once. The V and J ends lost 8 bases and 0 bases respectively, with 9 bases between them. Germline V gene sequence: CDR1 WSHSY, CDR2 SAAADI. This CDR3 has 13 amino acids. Sequenced material: peripheral blood. This clonotype was sampled from a man between 18 and 35 years old with acute or convalescent COVID-19. J is TRBJ2-3 and V is TRBV10-2; possible D gene TRBD2, 5 bases. The CDR3 nucleotides are TGCGCCAGCTTGGCTAGCAGCACAGATACGCAGTATTTT. Translated: CASLASSTDTQYF.